Detailed here is one T cell receptor (beta chain). Germline loops: CDR1 LNHDA, CDR2 SQIVND (reference sequence). CDR3 length: 15 residues. V lost 6 bases to trimming and J lost 1 base; unmatched junction nucleotides: 5. The data stem from a study of blood T cell repertoires in COVID-19. Libraries were prepared by immunoSEQ multiplex PCR; TCRdb keeps only in-frame clonotypes and omits some of them. The sample lists approximately 440,000 clones, about 90% seen once, with about 0.65% in the top ten. J is TRBJ2-1 and V is TRBV19; 8 nucleotides match TRBD1. Sequencing input: PBMCs or T cells enriched from blood (not recorded which). The sequence came from a woman younger than 30 who had recovered from COVID-19. CDR3 DNA: TGTGCCAGTAGGGATACAGGGGGGTCCTACAATGAGCAGTTCTTC. Amino acid sequence: CASRDTGGSYNEQFF.